The rows below give T cell receptor beta chains drawn from one sample of a study of T cells after yellow fever vaccination. MiXCR, run by TCRdb on the 5' RACE reads, gives a single entry per CDR3 protein. The sample includes some 350,000 distinct CDR3 sequences, 4% seen only once; the top ten take 24%. The input for sequencing was PBMCs, taken 5 days after the yellow fever booster vaccination. The receptors stem from a man younger than 35 who received the YFV17D yellow fever vaccine. The CDR3 runs from the conserved cysteine through the conserved F or W. The order of the fields is CDR3 length, J gene, V gene, clone size, D gene, CDR3 DNA, CDR3 protein. The D gene is left open where the match is weak. For some rows the clone size is stated as once, few or many, or as a class when expanded; others skip it.

>13|TRBJ1-2|TRBV20-1|many|TRBD1
TGCAGTGCAACCGGGACAGGGGTAGACGGCTACACCTTC
CSATGTGVDGYTF
>14|TRBJ2-7|TRBV5-1|.|.
TGCGCCAGCAGCTTGTCCGGGGGTGTGGACGAGCAGTACTTC
CASSLSGGVDEQYF
>20|TRBJ2-2|TRBV4-3|.|TRBD2
TGCGCCAGCAGCCAAGATCGAGGCCTAGCGGGTGGAGTTAACACCGGGGAGCTGTTTTTT
CASSQDRGLAGGVNTGELFF
>12|TRBJ2-5|TRBV7-2|few|.
TGTGCCAGCAGCCCCTGGCAAGAGACCCAGTACTTC
CASSPWQETQYF
>17|TRBJ2-1|TRBV4-3|few|TRBD2
TGCGCCAGCAGCCATTGGGCCGCAGGGACTAGCGTGTATGAGCAGTTCTTC
CASSHWAAGTSVYEQFF
>19|TRBJ2-1|TRBV7-9|many|TRBD2
TGTGCCAGCAGCCCCCCGGTACTAGCGGGACAGAGCTCCTACAATGAGCAGTTCTTC
CASSPPVLAGQSSYNEQFF
>14|TRBJ1-1|TRBV20-1|many|.
TGCAGTGCCCCAGTGGGGAAAGGGGACACTGAAGCTTTCTTT
CSAPVGKGDTEAFF
>15|TRBJ2-2|TRBV7-3|many|TRBD1
TGTGCCAGCAGCTCGCGACAGGGAAACACCGGGGAGCTGTTTTTT
CASSSRQGNTGELFF
>11|TRBJ1-1|TRBV6-2/TRBV6-3|few|.
TGTGCCAGCGGGGAGGGGGCTGAAGCTTTCTTT
CASGEGAEAFF
>16|TRBJ2-1|TRBV4-3|.|TRBD2
TGCGCCAGCAGCCAAGCGGGGGGGCTGACCTACAATGAGCAGTTCTTC
CASSQAGGLTYNEQFF
>14|TRBJ2-5|TRBV20-1|many|TRBD2
TGCAGTGCATTCGGACTAGCGGGGGAAGAGACCCAGTACTTC
CSAFGLAGEETQYF
>15|TRBJ2-3|TRBV24-1|.|.
TGTGCCACCAGTGATCCAGCTTCACGCACAGATACGCAGTATTTT
CATSDPASRTDTQYF
>16|TRBJ2-3|TRBV11-2|few|TRBD2
TGTGCCAGCAGCTTAGTTACGGGGGGGCCTCCCGATACGCAGTATTTT
CASSLVTGGPPDTQYF
>13|TRBJ2-7|TRBV4-3|many|TRBD1
TGCGCCAGCAGCCTTCGACAGGGGTACGAGCAGTACTTC
CASSLRQGYEQYF
>12|TRBJ1-2|TRBV27|.|.
TGTGCCAGCCGGGGCTTATACTATGGCTACACCTTC
CASRGLYYGYTF
>12|TRBJ2-1|TRBV20-1|few|.
TGCAGTGCTAGAGTCCAAACGAGTGAGCAGTTCTTC
CSARVQTSEQFF
>11|TRBJ1-2|TRBV6-5|many|.
TGTGCCAGCAGTGCGGGTTATGGCTACACCTTC
CASSAGYGYTF
>13|TRBJ1-2|TRBV6-5|few|TRBD1
TGTGCCAGCAGAAGGGGGCGAGACTATGGCTACACCTTC
CASRRGRDYGYTF
>16|TRBJ2-2|TRBV6-1|.|.
TGTGCCAGCAGTGAAATCCGGGGTGAGAACACCGGGGAGCTGTTTTTT
CASSEIRGENTGELFF
>14|TRBJ2-2|TRBV6-2/TRBV6-3|many|.
TGTGCCAGCAGTTACCGACTGGAGGGTACGGAGCTGTTTTTT
CASSYRLEGTELFF
>13|TRBJ1-2|TRBV11-2|.|.
TGTGCCAGCAGCTTAGTAGCCGGGGAAGGCTACACCTTC
CASSLVAGEGYTF
>15|TRBJ2-3|TRBV5-5|few|TRBD1
TGTGCCAGCAGCCCCGGGACAGGGGAGTTTGATACGCAGTATTTT
CASSPGTGEFDTQYF
>13|TRBJ1-1|TRBV7-6|.|.
TGTGCCAGCAAAGGGGGGGCGGCCACTGAAGCTTTCTTT
CASKGGAATEAFF
>15|TRBJ2-6|TRBV6-5|many|.
TGTGCCACTTGCAGACACTTCTCTGGGGCCAACGTCCTGACTTTC
CATCRHFSGANVLTF
>15|TRBJ2-2|TRBV4-1|few|.
TGCGCCAGCAGCCGAGAGGGGGGGGCACCCGGGGAGCTGTTTTTT
CASSREGGAPGELFF
>15|TRBJ1-2|TRBV4-3|few|TRBD1
TGCGCCAGCAGCCAGGGACAGGGACCACTCTATGGCTACACCTTC
CASSQGQGPLYGYTF
>14|TRBJ1-5|TRBV7-2|few|.
TGTGCCAGCAGCTTAGGAGGGGGTCATCAGCCCCAGCATTTT
CASSLGGGHQPQHF
>16|TRBJ2-1|TRBV11-3|.|.
TGTGCCAGCAGCTCTGGCCCAGCTAGCTCCTACAATGAGCAGTTCTTC
CASSSGPASSYNEQFF
>20|TRBJ2-1|TRBV24-1|many|TRBD2
TGTGCCACCAAAATCTGCGGGACTAGCGGGGGGCCGAGCTCCTACAATGAGCAGTTCTTC
CATKICGTSGGPSSYNEQFF
>12|TRBJ1-3|TRBV6-1|many|.
TGTGCCAGCAGTGAATCGGAATACACCATATATTTT
CASSESEYTIYF
>17|TRBJ1-5|TRBV27|many|TRBD1
TGTGCCAGCAGTCCCCTACAGGGGGTATTCGGCAATCAGCCCCAGCATTTT
CASSPLQGVFGNQPQHF
>14|TRBJ2-2|TRBV9|.|.
TGTGCCAGCAGCGTAGAGGGGAACACCGGGGAGCTGTTTTTT
CASSVEGNTGELFF
>14|TRBJ1-2|TRBV24-1|.|.
TGTGCCACCAGTGAGCGGGGACTGATCTATGGCTACACCTTC
CATSERGLIYGYTF
>15|TRBJ2-5|TRBV6-5|few|.
TGTGCCAGCAGTTACTCGCAAGCCTGGGGGGAGACCCAGTACTTC
CASSYSQAWGETQYF
>17|TRBJ2-6|TRBV18|few|TRBD1
TGTGCCAGCTCAGAACAGGGACAGGACTCTGGGGCCAACGTCCTGACTTTC
CASSEQGQDSGANVLTF
>15|TRBJ2-7|TRBV10-3|.|TRBD2
TGTGCCATCAGATCCGGACTAGCGGGGGACTACGAGCAGTACTTC
CAIRSGLAGDYEQYF
>16|TRBJ2-3|TRBV12-3/TRBV12-4|.|TRBD1
TGTGCCAGCAGTTTCCGGGGACAGGGGACGCAGGATACGCAGTATTTT
CASSFRGQGTQDTQYF
>13|TRBJ1-2|TRBV7-2|few|.
TGTGCCAGCAGGCAACAGGGTAACTATGGCTACACCTTC
CASRQQGNYGYTF
>15|TRBJ1-1|TRBV28|many|.
TGTGCCAGCAGTCAAGCGGACCGGTATTACACTGAAGCTTTCTTT
CASSQADRYYTEAFF
>10|TRBJ1-1|TRBV7-9|few|.
TGTGCCAGCAGCTGGGCTGAAGCTTTCTTT
CASSWAEAFF
>14|TRBJ1-5|TRBV29-1|.|.
TGCAGCGTTGAAGATCAACGGGGCAATCAGCCCCAGCATTTT
CSVEDQRGNQPQHF
>16|TRBJ2-2|TRBV5-4|.|TRBD2
TGTGCCAGCAGCCCTACTAGCGGGGGCCGGGCCGGGGAGCTGTTTTTT
CASSPTSGGRAGELFF
>16|TRBJ1-5|TRBV6-6|many|.
TGTGCCAGCAGTTACTCGAGGTTAGGACGGGATCAGCCCCAGCATTTT
CASSYSRLGRDQPQHF
>11|TRBJ1-2|TRBV29-1|many|.
TGCAGCGGTCCCTGGTCGTATGGCTACACCTTC
CSGPWSYGYTF
>14|TRBJ1-5|TRBV18|many|.
TGTGCCAGCTCACCGGACAGTAGCAATCAGCCCCAGCATTTT
CASSPDSSNQPQHF
>12|TRBJ1-5|TRBV18|few|.
TGTGCCAGCTCAGCAGGGGATCAGCCCCAGCATTTT
CASSAGDQPQHF
>15|TRBJ2-5|TRBV5-1|many|TRBD2
TGCGCCAGCAGTTCGACTAGCGGAGCCAAAGAGACCCAGTACTTC
CASSSTSGAKETQYF
>12|TRBJ2-7|TRBV6-5|many|.
TGTGCCAGCCGACGCTCTATCTACGAGCAGTACTTC
CASRRSIYEQYF
>15|TRBJ2-7|TRBV6-2/TRBV6-3|few|TRBD1
TGTGCCAGCAGTTCAGGACAGGGGCTTAACTACGAGCAGTACTTC
CASSSGQGLNYEQYF
>16|TRBJ2-7|TRBV4-1|few|.
TGCGCCAGCAGCCCACAACATGGCTCGGTATCCTACGAGCAGTACTTC
CASSPQHGSVSYEQYF
>13|TRBJ1-1|TRBV27|.|.
TGTGCCAGCAGGTCACTTATGAACACTGAAGCTTTCTTT
CASRSLMNTEAFF
>15|TRBJ1-2|TRBV6-5|few|.
TGTGCCAGCAGTTACTCCTCTCTGCAGGGCTATGGCTACACCTTC
CASSYSSLQGYGYTF
>15|TRBJ1-5|TRBV20-1|many|TRBD1
TGCAGTGCTCAGACGACAGGGTCCATCTATCAGCCCCAGCATTTT
CSAQTTGSIYQPQHF
>14|TRBJ2-3|TRBV5-8|.|.
TGTGCCAGCAGCTTGGAGCCCCGCACAGATACGCAGTATTTT
CASSLEPRTDTQYF
>18|TRBJ2-5|TRBV20-1|few|TRBD2
TGCAGTGCTAGAGATCTGCGACTAGCGGGGGGACAACAAGAGACCCAGTACTTC
CSARDLRLAGGQQETQYF
>18|TRBJ2-3|TRBV30|.|.
TGTGCCGTCACCGGGACAATTAAAGGTATCCACGTTTCAGATACGCAGTATTTT
CAVTGTIKGIHVSDTQYF
>16|TRBJ2-3|TRBV11-3|few|TRBD2
TGTGCCAGCAGCTGGACTAGCGGGGGTTTGACAGATACGCAGTATTTT
CASSWTSGGLTDTQYF